This T cell receptor beta chain comes out of a study of Ad26.COV2.S vaccination and SARS-CoV-2 variants. Study context: Dosing was one shot or two shots 56 days apart.

Whole-study findings and limits: Placebo recipients and vaccine recipients were similar in non-spike TCR breadth. Once vaccination had occurred, spike-specific CD8+ and CD4+ T cell responses reportedly showed substantial breadth.

As to treatment: 15 to 20 received Ad26.COV2.S at low or high dose, single or two shots; about 5 received placebo; per-sample allocation not given. It was on day 63 after the first vaccine or placebo injection that samples were taken. Concerning this clone itself: Its antigen is unidentified.

Data came from immunoSEQ multiplex PCR; TCRdb stores just in-frame clones and leaves some out. In the table there are about 320,000 clones, around four fifths of which are singletons. The clonotype originates from a person aged 18 to 65 who received the Ad26.COV2.S COVID-19 vaccine or a placebo. The sequenced sample was peripheral blood, obtained in a trial of Ad26.COV2.S vaccine versus placebo.

CDR3 residues: CASSISSRLGAEAFF. In nucleotides, the CDR3 is TGTGCCAGTAGTATATCATCCAGGCTGGGGGCTGAAGCTTTCTTT. The chain links TRBV19 to TRBJ1-1; perhaps TRBD1 as D (5 bases). The germline V gene has CDR1 LNHDA and CDR2 SQIVND (reference sequence). V was cut by 2 bases and J by 6 bases, with 16 bases left in between. The CDR3 extends over 15 amino acids.